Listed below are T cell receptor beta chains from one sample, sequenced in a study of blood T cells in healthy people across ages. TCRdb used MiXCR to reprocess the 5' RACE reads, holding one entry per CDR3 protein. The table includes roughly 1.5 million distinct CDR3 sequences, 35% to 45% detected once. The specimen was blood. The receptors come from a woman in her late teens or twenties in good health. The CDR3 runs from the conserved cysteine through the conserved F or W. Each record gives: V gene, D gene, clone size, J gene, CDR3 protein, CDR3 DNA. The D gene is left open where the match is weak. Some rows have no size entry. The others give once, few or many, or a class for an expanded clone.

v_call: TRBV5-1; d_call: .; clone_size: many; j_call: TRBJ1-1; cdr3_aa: CASSLESGNTEAFF; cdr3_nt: TGCGCCAGCAGCTTGGAATCTGGGAACACTGAAGCTTTCTTT
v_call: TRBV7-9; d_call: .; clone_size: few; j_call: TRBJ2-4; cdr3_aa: CASSAGGGTNIQYF; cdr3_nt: TGTGCCAGCAGCGCAGGGGGGGGCACTAACATTCAGTACTTC
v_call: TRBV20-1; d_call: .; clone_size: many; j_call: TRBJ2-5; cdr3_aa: CSARVVGTGRVRETQYF; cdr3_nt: TGCAGTGCTAGGGTGGTAGGAACAGGGCGTGTTCGAGAGACCCAGTACTTC
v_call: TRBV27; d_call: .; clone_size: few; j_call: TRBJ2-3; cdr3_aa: CASSLTGYTQYF; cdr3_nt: TGTGCCAGCAGTTTGACAGGATATACGCAGTATTTT
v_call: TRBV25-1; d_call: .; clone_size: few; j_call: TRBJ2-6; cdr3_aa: CASSYAPVGSGANVLTF; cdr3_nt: TGTGCCAGCAGTTACGCGCCGGTCGGTTCTGGGGCCAACGTCCTGACTTTC
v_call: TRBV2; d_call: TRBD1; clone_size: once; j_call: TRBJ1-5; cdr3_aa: CASKRQGAQSNQPQHF; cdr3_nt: TGTGCCAGCAAACGTCAGGGGGCGCAGAGCAATCAGCCCCAGCATTTT
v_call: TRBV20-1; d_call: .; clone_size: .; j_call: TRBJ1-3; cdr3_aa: CSARDSPRTGNTIYF; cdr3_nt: TGCAGTGCTAGGGACTCGCCAAGGACTGGAAACACCATATATTTT
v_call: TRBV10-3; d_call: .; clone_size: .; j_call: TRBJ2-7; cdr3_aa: CAISESSGSPYEQYF; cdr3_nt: TGTGCCATCAGTGAGTCTAGCGGAAGTCCCTACGAGCAGTACTTC
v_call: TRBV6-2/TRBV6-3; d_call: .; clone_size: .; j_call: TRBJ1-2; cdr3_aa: CASKAGLANYGYTF; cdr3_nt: TGTGCCAGCAAGGCCGGATTAGCTAACTATGGCTACACCTTC
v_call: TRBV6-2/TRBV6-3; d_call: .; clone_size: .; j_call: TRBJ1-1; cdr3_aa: CASTKVDMNTEAFF; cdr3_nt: TGTGCCAGCACCAAGGTCGACATGAACACTGAAGCTTTCTTT
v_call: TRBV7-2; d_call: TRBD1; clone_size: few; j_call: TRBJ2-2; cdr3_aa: CASSYGQASTGELFF; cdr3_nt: TGTGCCAGCAGCTACGGACAGGCTAGCACCGGGGAGCTGTTTTTT